This TCR beta chain was identified during a study of OX40 agonist ivuxolimab in advanced cancers. Concerning the study at large: Ivuxolimab was an agonistic, fully human IgG2 monoclonal antibody directed against OX40 (CD134), a costimulatory receptor. Intravenous ivuxolimab was administered to patients every 2 weeks at six dose levels: 0.01, 0.1, 0.3, 1.5, 3 and 10 mg/kg. Of the 50 to 55 dose-escalation patients, hepatocellular carcinoma was present in around 20, melanoma in approximately 15, renal cell carcinoma in 9 and head and neck cancer in 9. In the dose-escalation cohort, approximately 82% of patients were male, and the mean age was 60 years with a range of about 20 to 80. Patients were allowed to have had prior anti-PD-1, anti-PD-L1 or anti-CTLA-4 therapy, and around two fifths of the dose-escalation patients had been treated with checkpoint inhibitors. Partial responses occurred in three dose-escalation patients, of whom one had hepatocellular carcinoma and two had cutaneous melanoma. The purpose of peripheral TCRbeta sequencing was to test whether ivuxolimab changed TCR sequence diversity and led to clonal T-cell expansion. The paper reports the monotherapy dose-escalation portion (N ≈ 50 patients) of the phase I ivuxolimab trial.

The investigation overall reported the following: At doses of 0.1 to 3.0 mg/kg, clonal expansion of both CD4+ and CD8+ T cells in blood was seen between baseline and week 6. The antigen specificity of the clonally expanded peripheral T cells was not determined. After ivuxolimab, CD8+ T cells had more expanded clones than CD4+ T cells on average. In partial responders in the 0.1-3.0 mg/kg groups, normalized peripheral clonal expansion was found to be among the lowest, especially among CD8+ T cells. Low levels of normalized T-cell clonal expansion were also seen in some nonresponding patients.

Points on this clone: Its cognate antigen has yet to be identified. Base qualities are not at hand, and no much larger clone is one base apart.

Reading from cysteine to phenylalanine, the CDR3 counts 14 amino acids. Solely the CDR3 DNA is kept, with 42 bases framed from the first base. For CDR1 and CDR2, the germline V gene lists KGHSH and LQKENI. Here V drops 6 bases and J drops 1 base, and the junction holds 4 bases not matched to any gene. Patients with autoimmune disease history or receiving systemic immunosuppression were excluded from the trial. Peripheral blood for TCR sequencing was drawn from every dose cohort at baseline, at cycle 4 day 1 and at cycle 7 day 1. The samples were taken from a phase I, first-in-human, multicenter, open-label dose-escalation trial of ivuxolimab. The trial enrolled adults with locally advanced or metastatic head and neck squamous cell, hepatocellular, melanoma or renal cell carcinoma. Before TCR sequencing, CD4+ T cells and CD8+ T cells were sorted from peripheral blood as separate populations. Genomic DNA was extracted from sorted cells for sequencing of the TCRbeta CDR3 region. The immunoSEQ Assay was used for sequencing of TCRbeta CDR3 regions. Held by TCRdb, this immuneACCESS table contains in-frame sequences only and omits some clones. Under half of the omission traces to an unresolved V gene where checked; the cause of the rest is unknown. A total of about 70,000 clones appear in this sample, approximately 78% of them only once. The ten largest clones capture approximately 5% of the sample.

This chain joins TRBV18 to TRBJ1-1; TRBD1 lines up with 8 middle nucleotides. The clonotype originates from an adult with an advanced solid tumor such as melanoma, head and neck, liver or kidney cancer. Sequences were derived from CD4+ or CD8+ T cells sorted from blood, sampled in a trial of the OX40 agonist ivuxolimab. The CDR3 here reads CASSQGASNTEAFF. The sequence in DNA is TGTGCCAGCTCTCAGGGGGCTTCGAACACTGAAGCTTTCTTT.